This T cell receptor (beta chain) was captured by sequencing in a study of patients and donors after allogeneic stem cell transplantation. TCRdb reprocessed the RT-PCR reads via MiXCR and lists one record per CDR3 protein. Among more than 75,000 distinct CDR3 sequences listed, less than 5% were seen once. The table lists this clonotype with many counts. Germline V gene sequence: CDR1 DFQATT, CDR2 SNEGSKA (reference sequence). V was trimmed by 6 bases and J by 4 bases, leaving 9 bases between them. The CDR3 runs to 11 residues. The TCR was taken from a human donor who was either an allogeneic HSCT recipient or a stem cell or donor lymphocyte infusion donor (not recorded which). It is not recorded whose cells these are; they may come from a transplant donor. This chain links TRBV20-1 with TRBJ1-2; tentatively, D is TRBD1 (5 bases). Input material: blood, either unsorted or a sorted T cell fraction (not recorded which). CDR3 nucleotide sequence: TGCAGTGCGGCTGACAGCTATGGCTACACCTTC. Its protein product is CSAADSYGYTF.